This paragraph reports one TCR beta chain. Each of the TCR libraries took around 3.5 ug of total RNA. TCRdb reprocessed the 5' RACE reads, keeping one entry per CDR3 protein, no DNA. Recorded here are just under 45,000 distinct CDR3 sequences; the top ten clones represent roughly 4.8%. The data originate from a study of monozygotic twins with inflammatory bowel disease. Germline CDR1 SGHAT, CDR2 FQNNGV. CDR3 length: 17 residues. The sample consisted of blood. This clonotype originated in a human donor with ulcerative colitis or Crohn's disease, or a healthy co-twin of an affected twin (not recorded which). The chain is built from TRBV11-2 and TRBJ2-3; TCRdb's D gene call, TRBD1, goes unchecked for lack of DNA. CDR3 amino acids: CASSLAGQGSSTDTQYF.